A single sample is the source of the 22 T cell receptor beta chains below, sequenced in a study of a mutant IDH1 vaccine in newly diagnosed glioma. Here immunoSEQ multiplex PCR was the method, and the copy in TCRdb shows in-frame clones only, minus some. This table has 50,000 or so clones, roughly 80% appearing once. Specified time point: baseline, week 1 (first vaccination visit). This sample's treatment: pre-vaccination baseline after standard-of-care therapy. This specimen consisted of PBMCs, obtained from a glioma patient treated with radiotherapy, temozolomide or both. The source of these receptors is a man younger than 35 with glioma.

The table lists this clone with a few counts. This chain joins TRBV6-1 and TRBJ1-1, with 9 bases matching TRBD1. This CDR3 spans 15 amino acids. Germline loops: CDR1 MNHNS, CDR2 SASEGT. The V and J ends lost 1 base and 4 bases, in that order; junction bases with no gene match: 4. The CDR3 protein is CASSEVEDRGTEAFF. The DNA of the CDR3 is TGTGCCAGCAGTGAAGTGGAGGACAGGGGCACTGAAGCTTTCTTT.

This chain connects TRBV29-1 to TRBJ1-3, with 9 bases aligning to TRBD1. V shed 7 bases, J shed 5 bases, and the junction held 9 bases outside the gene matches. The CDR3 runs 14 residues. Germline V gene data show CDR1 as SQVTM and CDR2 as ANQGSEA. The CDR3 here is CSAETGQGRNTIYF. CDR3 DNA sequence: TGCAGCGCCGAAACGGGACAGGGTAGAAACACCATATATTTT. The full variable domain, in which reference TRBV29-1 and TRBJ1-3 provide the parts outside the CDR3, is SAVISQKPSRDICQRGTSLTIQCQVDSQVTMMFWYRQQPGQSLTLIATANQGSEATYESGFVIDKFPISRPNLTFSTLTVSNMSPEDSSIYLCSAETGQGRNTIYFGEGSWLTVV.

This chain connects TRBV6-1 to TRBJ1-5, with TRBD1 matching 9 bases. Germline-derived CDR1 and CDR2 are MNHNS and SASEGT. This CDR3 is built from 14 residues. V was pared by 4 bases and J by 5 bases, with 3 bases of the junction left unmatched. The CDR3 bases are TGTGCCAGCAGTGTGGGACAGGGTTATCAGCCCCAGCATTTT. This sequence encodes CASSVGQGYQPQHF.

The chain joins TRBV28 to TRBJ1-6; no clear D gene. This CDR3 comprises 13 residues. Trimming removed 3 bases at V and 10 bases at J, with 10 bases between. CDR1 and CDR2 from the germline V gene are MDHEN and SYDVKM. CDR3 in DNA: TGTGCCAGCAGTTTTGGTATGGGATCACCCCTCCACTTT. Translated: CASSFGMGSPLHF. Drawing the rest from reference TRBV28 and TRBJ1-6, the complete variable domain is DVKVTQSSRYLVKRTGEKVFLECVQDMDHENMFWYRQDPGLGLRLIYFSYDVKMKEKGDIPEGYSVSREKKERFSLILESASTNQTSMYLCASSFGMGSPLHFGNGTRLTVT.

The sample holds one count of this clone. The rearrangement uses TRBV6-6 and TRBJ1-2, with TRBD1 matching 10 bases. The V gene's germline CDR1 is MNHNY and CDR2 SVGAGI (reference sequence). There are 16 residues in the CDR3. The V and J ends lost 5 bases and 2 bases, in that order; junction bases with no gene match: 8. The CDR3: CASSTGQGPSNYGYTF. The CDR3 coding sequence is TGTGCCAGCAGTACGGGACAGGGGCCCTCCAACTATGGCTACACCTTC.

This clone has a handful of counts. The chain carries TRBV28 and TRBJ1-4; 8 nucleotides agree with TRBD1. The CDR3 sequence is 15 residues long. V was clipped by 3 bases and J by 6 bases; unmatched bases: 6. The germline V gene encodes CDR1 MDHEN and CDR2 SYDVKM. In DNA, the CDR3 is TGTGCCAGCAGTTTTATGTCAGGGGGCGATGAAAAACTGTTTTTT. Residues: CASSFMSGGDEKLFF.

This clone turned up a few times. The chain recombines TRBV7-9 with TRBJ1-5; D is ambiguous. This CDR3 contains 13 residues. Germline CDR1 is SEHNR and CDR2 is FQNEAQ (reference sequence). V lost 4 bases to trimming and J lost 1 base, with 5 bases between them. The DNA of the CDR3 is TGTGCCAGCAGCTGGTGGAGCAATCAGCCCCAGCATTTT. This gives the protein CASSWWSNQPQHF.

The chain recombines TRBV14 with TRBJ1-1; no reliable D call. The CDR3 consists of 13 residues. From germline, CDR1 is SGHDN and CDR2 FVKESK. The V end lost 5 bases, the J end lost 3 bases, and 10 bases lay between the germline ends. CDR3 in amino acids: CASSWTRDTEAFF. The CDR3 region has the DNA TGTGCCAGCAGCTGGACGAGGGACACTGAAGCTTTCTTT. Looking up the rest from reference TRBV14 and TRBJ1-1 gives the full variable domain: EAGVTQFPSHSVIEKGQTVTLRCDPISGHDNLYWYRRVMGKEIKFLLHFVKESKQDESGMPNNRFLAERTGGTYSTLKVQPAELEDSGVYFCASSWTRDTEAFFGQGTRLTVV.

The chain uses TRBV11-2 and TRBJ2-3, with D tentatively TRBD2 (5 bases). The length of the CDR3 is 16 residues. Deletions cut 0 bases from V and 4 bases from J, with 14 bases between. Germline loops: CDR1 SGHAT, CDR2 FQNNGV. CDR3 bases: TGTGCCAGCAGCTTAGAACGGGGATTCGTTGCAGATACGCAGTATTTT. Translating gives CASSLERGFVADTQYF. The full variable domain, its missing parts supplied by reference TRBV11-2 and TRBJ2-3, is EAGVAQSPRYKIIEKRQSVAFWCNPISGHATLYWYQQILGQGPKLLIQFQNNGVVDDSQLPKDRFSAERLKGVDSTLKIQPAKLEDSAVYLCASSLERGFVADTQYFGPGTRLTVL.

The table lists this clone with a count of one. The genes are TRBV2 and TRBJ2-7; TRBD1 aligns across 7 bases. CDR3 length: 15 amino acids. Germline V CDR1 and CDR2: SNHLY, FYNNEI. V shed 1 base, J shed 3 bases, and the junction held 6 bases outside the gene matches. CDR3: CASSEETGSLYEQYF. In nucleotides, the CDR3 is TGTGCCAGCAGTGAAGAGACAGGGAGCCTCTACGAGCAGTACTTC.

The chain recombines TRBV19 with TRBJ1-1; TRBD1 is a possible D gene (5 bases). Germline V CDR1 and CDR2: LNHDA, SQIVND (reference sequence). The CDR3 contains 13 residues. V lost 5 bases and J 4 bases, leaving 11 bases between the germline ends. The chain's CDR3 is CASSFQGGTEAFF. CDR3 sequence (DNA): TGTGCCAGTAGTTTTCAGGGCGGCACTGAAGCTTTCTTT.

The chain recombines TRBV10-3 with TRBJ2-7; D uncertain. CDR3 length: 12 amino acids. CDR1 ENHRY and CDR2 SYGVKD come from the germline V gene. V was pared by 8 bases and J by 4 bases, with 12 bases between. The CDR3 coding sequence is TGTGCCATCGGCGGTTCCGATTACGAGCAGTACTTC. This sequence encodes CAIGGSDYEQYF.

This chain links TRBV14 with TRBJ1-1; the D is unclear. CDR3 length equals 14 residues. The germline V and J ends were trimmed by 4 bases and 5 bases, with 14 bases remaining between them. CDR1 and CDR2 from the germline V gene are SGHDN and FVKESK. Written as DNA, the CDR3 is TGTGCCAGCAGCCCCAGTAGGTTGGGTACTGAAGCTTTCTTT. It translates to CASSPSRLGTEAFF.

The chain uses TRBV14 and TRBJ1-3; D unclear. The CDR3 is made up of 16 amino acids. V was clipped by 4 bases and J by 5 bases, with 18 bases between them. CDR1 and CDR2 from the germline V gene are SGHDN and FVKESK. CDR3 nucleotide sequence: TGTGCCAGCAGCCTCGAGCCCCAGCGAAAGAGAAACACCATATATTTT. Protein product: CASSLEPQRKRNTIYF.

The chain has TRBV2 and TRBJ2-1; D not resolved. The CDR3 totals 11 residues. The germline gives CDR1 SNHLY, CDR2 FYNNEI. Deletions cut 4 bases from V and 4 bases from J, with 2 bases between. CDR3 protein: CASSGYNEQFF. The CDR3 DNA is TGTGCCAGCAGTGGATACAATGAGCAGTTCTTC.

The chain carries TRBV6-1 and TRBJ1-5; D is uncertain. CDR3 size: 18 residues. V dropped 0 bases and J dropped 2 bases, with 17 bases sitting between them. The germline V gene has CDR1 MNHNS and CDR2 SASEGT. The CDR3 loop is CASSEALLVFLGNQPQHF. DNA of the CDR3: TGTGCCAGCAGTGAAGCGCTATTAGTCTTCCTCGGCAATCAGCCCCAGCATTTT.

This clone was counted between two and nine times. The rearrangement links TRBV30 to TRBJ1-5, with D hard to call. The CDR3 consists of 12 residues. The germline gives CDR1 GTSNPN, CDR2 SVGIG (reference sequence). V lost 2 bases to trimming and J lost 4 bases, with 6 bases between them. CDR3 residues: CAWSMGNQPQHF. The CDR3 DNA sequence: TGTGCCTGGAGTATGGGGAATCAGCCCCAGCATTTT.

In this sample, this clone turned up a few times. V usage is TRBV9 and J usage is TRBJ2-7; 13 positions match TRBD2. The V segment lost 5 bases and the J segment 5 bases; nucleotides outside the gene matches: 7. Germline lookup yields CDR1 SGDLS and CDR2 YYNGEE. The CDR3 is 15 residues long. The CDR3 DNA is TGTGCCAGCAGTTCCCTCGGGACTAGCGGGGACGAGCAGTACTTC. Encoded protein: CASSSLGTSGDEQYF.

The V call is TRBV4-3, the J call TRBJ2-2, with 9 bases matching TRBD2. Losses at the gene ends were 4 bases for V and 0 bases for J; bases not matched to a gene: 6. The CDR3 has 17 residues. CDR1 is LGHNA and CDR2 is YSLEER in the germline V gene. CDR3 nucleotide sequence: TGCGCCAGCAGCCCGGGACTAGCCCTACCGAACACCGGGGAGCTGTTTTTT. This translates into CASSPGLALPNTGELFF.

CDR3 DNA: TGTGCCAGCAGTCCGCGCAGCGCTGCCTTCGCGGGAACTGAAGCTTTCTTT. This sequence encodes CASSPRSAAFAGTEAFF. This rearrangement joins TRBV27 to TRBJ1-1; D gene ambiguous. The CDR3 totals 17 residues. The germline V and J ends were trimmed by 5 bases and 5 bases, with 24 bases remaining between them. The germline V gene encodes CDR1 MNHEY and CDR2 SMNVEV (reference sequence).

This chain links TRBV30 with TRBJ1-1; D gene ambiguous. Germline-derived CDR1 and CDR2 are GTSNPN and SVGIG (reference sequence). The CDR3 sequence is 14 residues long. V was trimmed by 5 bases and J by 0 bases, leaving 13 bases between them. For the CDR3, the DNA is TGTGCCTGGGCCTTAGGCCTTCTGAACACTGAAGCTTTCTTT. Amino acid sequence: CAWALGLLNTEAFF.

The genes are TRBV5-4 and TRBJ2-7; 12 nucleotides match TRBD2. The CDR3 is made up of 17 amino acids. V was pared by 3 bases and J by 5 bases, with 12 bases of the junction left unmatched. Germline CDR1 is SGHNT and CDR2 is YYREEE (reference sequence). The CDR3 DNA sequence: TGTGCCAGCAGCTCGACGTCCTTACTAGCGGGAGGCCACGAGCAGTACTTC. Translation gives CASSSTSLLAGGHEQYF. Supplemented by reference TRBV5-4 and TRBJ2-7, the full variable domain reads ETGVTQSPTHLIKTRGQQVTLRCSSQSGHNTVSWYQQALGQGPQFIFQYYREEENGRGNFPPRFSGLQFPNYSSELNVNALELDDSALYLCASSSTSLLAGGHEQYFGPGTRLTVT.